This T cell receptor (beta chain) originates from a study of technical replicates of blood from a handful of donors. With V trimmed by 4 bases and J by 3 bases, 9 bases remained unmatched. The CDR3 covers 15 residues. Germline lookup yields CDR1 SGHRS and CDR2 YFSETQ. The assay was immunoSEQ multiplex PCR, and TCRdb's table has in-frame clones only and misses some. This table has under 95,000 clones, approximately 94% appearing once. This receptor was obtained from a human donor in good health. Sequenced sample: T cells isolated from PBMCs. This chain connects TRBV5-1 to TRBJ2-7, with 8 bases matching TRBD1. The CDR3 loop is CASSLDRGIGYEQYF. As DNA, the CDR3 is TGCGCCAGCAGCCTAGACAGGGGAATTGGCTACGAGCAGTACTTC.